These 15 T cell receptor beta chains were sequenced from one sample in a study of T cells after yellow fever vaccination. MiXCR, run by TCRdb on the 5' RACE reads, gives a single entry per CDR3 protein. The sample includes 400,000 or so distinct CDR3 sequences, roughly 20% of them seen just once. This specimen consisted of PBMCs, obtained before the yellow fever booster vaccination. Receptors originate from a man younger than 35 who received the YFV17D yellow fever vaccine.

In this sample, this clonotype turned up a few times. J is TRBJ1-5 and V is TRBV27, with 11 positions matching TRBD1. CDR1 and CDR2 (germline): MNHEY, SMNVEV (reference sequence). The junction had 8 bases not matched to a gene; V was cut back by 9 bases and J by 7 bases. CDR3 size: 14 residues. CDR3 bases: TGTGCCAGTTGGACAGGGGGCGCGGGGCAGCCCCAGCATTTT. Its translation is CASWTGGAGQPQHF.

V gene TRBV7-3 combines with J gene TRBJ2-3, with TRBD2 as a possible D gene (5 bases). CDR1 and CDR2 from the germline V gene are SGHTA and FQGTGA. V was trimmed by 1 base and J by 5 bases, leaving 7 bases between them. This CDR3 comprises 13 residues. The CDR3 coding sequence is TGTGCCAGCAGCTTAAATGCGGGAGATACGCAGTATTTT. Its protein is CASSLNAGDTQYF.

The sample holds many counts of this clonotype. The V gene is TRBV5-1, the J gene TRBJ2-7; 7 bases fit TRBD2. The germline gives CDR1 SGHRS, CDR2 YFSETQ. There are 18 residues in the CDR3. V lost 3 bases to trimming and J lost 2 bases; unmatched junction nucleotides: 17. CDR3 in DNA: TGCGCCAGCAGCTCATCGCCAGGCGGGAGAAGTACGGCCTACGAGCAGTACTTC. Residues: CASSSSPGGRSTAYEQYF.

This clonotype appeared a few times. The CDR3 region is CASSPRQGWSGELFF. CDR3 coding DNA: TGTGCCAGCAGCCCACGCCAGGGTTGGTCGGGGGAGCTGTTTTTT. This sequence joins TRBV7-9 and TRBJ2-2; possible D gene TRBD1, 5 bases. The CDR3 spans 15 residues. From germline, CDR1 is SEHNR and CDR2 FQNEAQ (reference sequence). Trimming took off 5 bases at V and 8 bases at J, with 18 bases between the two ends.

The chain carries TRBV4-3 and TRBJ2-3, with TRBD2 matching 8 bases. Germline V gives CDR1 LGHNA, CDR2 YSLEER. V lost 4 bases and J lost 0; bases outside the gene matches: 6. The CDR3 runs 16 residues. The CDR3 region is CASSLWGTSSTDTQYF. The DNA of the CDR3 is TGCGCCAGCAGCCTGTGGGGGACTAGTAGCACAGATACGCAGTATTTT.

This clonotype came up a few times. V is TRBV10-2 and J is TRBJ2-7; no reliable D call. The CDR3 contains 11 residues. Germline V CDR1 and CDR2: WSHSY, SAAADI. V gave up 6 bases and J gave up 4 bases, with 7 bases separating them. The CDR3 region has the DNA TGCGCCAGCAGGGATGTATACGAGCAGTACTTC. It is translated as CASRDVYEQYF.

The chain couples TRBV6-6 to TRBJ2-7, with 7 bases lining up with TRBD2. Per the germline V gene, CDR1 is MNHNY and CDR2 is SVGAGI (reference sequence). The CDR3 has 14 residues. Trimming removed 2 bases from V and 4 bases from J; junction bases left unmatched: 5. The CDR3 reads CASSYGRGRYEQYV. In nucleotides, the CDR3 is TGTGCCAGCAGTTACGGGAGGGGTCGGTACGAGCAGTACGTC.

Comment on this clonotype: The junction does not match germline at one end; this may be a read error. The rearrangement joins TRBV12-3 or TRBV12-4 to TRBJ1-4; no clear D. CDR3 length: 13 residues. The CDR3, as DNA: TGTGCCACCAGTATTGCAACTAATGAAAAACTGTTTTTT. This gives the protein CATSIATNEKLFF.

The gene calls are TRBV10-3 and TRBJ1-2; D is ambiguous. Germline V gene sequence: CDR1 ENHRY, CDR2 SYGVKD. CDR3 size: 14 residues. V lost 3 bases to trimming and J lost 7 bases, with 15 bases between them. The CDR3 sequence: CAISDTRAPLGYTF. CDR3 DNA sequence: TGTGCCATCAGTGATACGCGGGCCCCCCTTGGCTACACCTTC.

CDR3 sequence reads: CASSGQPGLAAVQETQYF. As DNA, the CDR3 is TGTGCCAGCAGCGGGCAGCCGGGACTAGCGGCAGTACAAGAGACCCAGTACTTC. The chain employs TRBV9 and TRBJ2-5, with 11 positions matching TRBD2. Per the germline V gene, CDR1 is SGDLS and CDR2 is YYNGEE. The CDR3 sequence is 18 residues long. J was trimmed by 2 bases and V by 3 bases; bases with no gene match: 12.

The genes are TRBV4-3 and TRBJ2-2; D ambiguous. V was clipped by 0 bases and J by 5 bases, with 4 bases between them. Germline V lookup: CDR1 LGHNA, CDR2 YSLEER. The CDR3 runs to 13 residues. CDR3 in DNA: TGCGCCAGCAGCCAAGACGGGACCGGGGAGCTGTTTTTT. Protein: CASSQDGTGELFF.

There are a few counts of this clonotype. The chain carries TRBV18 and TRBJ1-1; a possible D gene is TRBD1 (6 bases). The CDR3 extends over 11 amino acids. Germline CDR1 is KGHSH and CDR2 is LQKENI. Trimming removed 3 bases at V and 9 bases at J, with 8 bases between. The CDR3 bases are TGTGCCAGCTCACCGGACAGAAAAGCTTTCTTT. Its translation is CASSPDRKAFF.

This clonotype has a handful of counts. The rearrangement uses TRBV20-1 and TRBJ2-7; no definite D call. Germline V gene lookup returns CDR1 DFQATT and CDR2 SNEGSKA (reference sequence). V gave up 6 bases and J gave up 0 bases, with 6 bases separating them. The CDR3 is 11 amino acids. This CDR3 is CSAGSSYEQYV. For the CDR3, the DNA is TGCAGTGCCGGGTCCTCCTACGAGCAGTACGTC.

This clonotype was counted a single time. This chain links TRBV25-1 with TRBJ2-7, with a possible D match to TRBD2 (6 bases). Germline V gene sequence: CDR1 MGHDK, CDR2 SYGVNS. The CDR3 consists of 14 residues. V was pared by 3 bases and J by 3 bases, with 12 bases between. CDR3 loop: CASSDQGGLYEQYF. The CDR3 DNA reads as TGTGCCAGCAGTGACCAGGGAGGCCTCTACGAGCAGTACTTC.

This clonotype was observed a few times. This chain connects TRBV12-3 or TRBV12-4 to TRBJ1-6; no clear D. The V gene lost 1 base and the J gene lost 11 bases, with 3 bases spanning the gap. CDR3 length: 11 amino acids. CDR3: CASSLGAPLHF. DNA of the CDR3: TGTGCCAGCAGTTTAGGCGCACCCCTCCACTTT.